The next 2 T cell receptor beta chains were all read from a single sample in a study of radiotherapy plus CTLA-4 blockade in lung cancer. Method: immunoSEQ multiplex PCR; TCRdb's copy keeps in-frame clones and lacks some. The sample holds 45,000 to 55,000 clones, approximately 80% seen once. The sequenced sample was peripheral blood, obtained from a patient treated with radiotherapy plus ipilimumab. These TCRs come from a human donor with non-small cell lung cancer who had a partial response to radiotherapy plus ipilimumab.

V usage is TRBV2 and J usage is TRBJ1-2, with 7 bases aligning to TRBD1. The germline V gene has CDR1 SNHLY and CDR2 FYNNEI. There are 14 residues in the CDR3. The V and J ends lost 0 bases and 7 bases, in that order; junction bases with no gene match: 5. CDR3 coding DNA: TGTGCCAGCAGTGAAGCGTCCTGGACAGGTGGCTACACCTTC. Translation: CASSEASWTGGYTF.

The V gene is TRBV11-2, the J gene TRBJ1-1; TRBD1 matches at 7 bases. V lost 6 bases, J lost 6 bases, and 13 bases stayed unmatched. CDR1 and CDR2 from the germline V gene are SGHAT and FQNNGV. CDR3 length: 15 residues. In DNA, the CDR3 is TGTGCCAGCAGACCAGAGACAGGGAGAGGGGCTGAAGCTTTCTTT. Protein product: CASRPETGRGAEAFF.